A single TCR beta chain is shown here with its context. This specimen comes from a study of blood T cell repertoires in COVID-19. The CDR3 runs to 15 residues. The ends were cut back, 0 bases at V and 4 bases at J, with 12 bases in the middle. The V gene's germline CDR1 is MNHEY and CDR2 SVGAGI. Original handling: Researchers report that nucleated cell counts were estimated from reference gene primer amplification. The repertoire was sequenced with immunoSEQ multiplex PCR; TCRdb's copy has only in-frame clones and lacks some. That table supplies the V and J calls and clone size; D and trimming were determined from the DNA. The sample carries some 250,000 clones, roughly 90% recorded once.

The chain couples TRBV6-5 to TRBJ1-1; the D gene is possibly TRBD1 (5 bases). The origin of this receptor is a man aged 40-50 years who had recovered from COVID-19. Sequencing input: PBMCs or T cells enriched from blood (not recorded which). The CDR3 sequence is CASSYSATVSTEAFF. The CDR3 nucleotides read TGTGCCAGCAGTTACTCGGCGACAGTGAGCACTGAAGCTTTCTTT.